These 14 T cell receptor beta chains came from one sample sequenced in a study of neurological immune-mediated disorders. TCRdb independently ran MiXCR on the 5' RACE reads; one entry per CDR3 protein. The data show around 23,000 distinct CDR3 sequences, about an eighth seen once. Sequencing was carried out using PBMCs. These receptors were collected from a woman aged 40-49 years with HTLV-1-associated myelopathy (HAM/TSP).

This clonotype was seen many times. CDR3 in DNA: TGCAGCGTCGATCCGGGACAGGAGAACACTGAAGCTTTCTTT. It specifies CSVDPGQENTEAFF. This rearrangement joins TRBV29-1 to TRBJ1-1; 8 nucleotides align to TRBD1. The CDR3 totals 14 residues. V lost 6 bases and J lost 1; bases outside the gene matches: 7. Germline values: CDR1 SQVTM, CDR2 ANQGSEA.

This clonotype was counted ten times or more. CDR3 DNA sequence: TGCGCCAGCAGCCAAGAACGGGTACCCCTCTACGAGCAGTACTTC. This encodes CASSQERVPLYEQYF. The chain employs TRBV4-1 and TRBJ2-7; D unresolved. The V end was cut by 0 bases, the J end by 3 bases, with 12 bases between. CDR1 is MGHRA and CDR2 is YSYEKL in the germline V gene. CDR3 length: 15 amino acids.

This clonotype was counted many times. The gene calls are TRBV7-2 and TRBJ2-5, with TRBD2 matching over 10 bases. With V trimmed by 1 base and J by 4 bases, 6 bases remained unmatched. Germline CDR1 is SGHTA and CDR2 is FQGNSA. The CDR3 is 16 amino acids. CDR3 in DNA: TGTGCCAGCAGCTTAGATCAAGCGGGGGGGGGAGAGACCCAGTACTTC. Residues: CASSLDQAGGGETQYF.

This clonotype was recorded many times. The gene calls are TRBV2 and TRBJ1-5; D possibly corresponds to TRBD1 (6 bases). CDR1 SNHLY and CDR2 FYNNEI come from the germline V gene. The V end lost 5 bases, the J end lost 0 bases, and 14 bases lay between the germline ends. This CDR3 region has 16 residues. DNA for the CDR3: TGTGCCAGCAGTCGGGGCGGCAGGGGTAGCAATCAGCCCCAGCATTTT. Residues: CASSRGGRGSNQPQHF.

This clonotype occurred many times. The CDR3 loop is CSARDGVSQPYEQYF. Here the CDR3 DNA reads TGCAGTGCTAGAGATGGGGTCAGCCAACCCTACGAGCAGTACTTC. The chain joins TRBV20-1 to TRBJ2-7; no firm D call. CDR1 and CDR2 (germline): DFQATT, SNEGSKA (reference sequence). The CDR3 consists of 15 residues. Deletions cut 0 bases from V and 2 bases from J, with 14 bases between.

There are many counts of this clonotype. The chain carries TRBV5-1 and TRBJ1-1; a weak D match, TRBD1 (5 bases). Germline CDR1 is SGHRS and CDR2 is YFSETQ. Trimming left V 0 bases short and J 1 base short, with 10 bases between. This CDR3 has 15 residues. CDR3 sequence: CASSLAVGTNTEAFF. Here the CDR3 DNA reads TGCGCCAGCAGCTTGGCCGTAGGGACGAACACTGAAGCTTTCTTT.

In its sample, this clonotype ranks as medium-sized (0.01 to 0.1%). The rearrangement links TRBV3-1 to TRBJ1-6; 10 nucleotides match TRBD1. The CDR3 totals 15 residues. V lost 4 bases, J lost 8 bases, and 5 bases stayed unmatched. The germline V gene encodes CDR1 LGHDT and CDR2 YNNKEL (reference sequence). DNA for the CDR3: TGTGCCAGCAGCCCCAGGACAGGGGGAGATTCACCCCTCCACTTT. Protein sequence: CASSPRTGGDSPLHF.

This clonotype was seen at least ten times. The V gene is TRBV4-2, the J gene TRBJ1-4; the match to TRBD1 covers 7 bases. Trimming removed 2 bases from V and 8 bases from J; junction bases left unmatched: 14. The CDR3 is 17 residues long. Looked up from germline, CDR1 is LGHNA and CDR2 is YNFKEQ. The CDR3 spells CASSQRRGRGQQEKLFF. The CDR3 DNA sequence: TGTGCCAGCAGCCAACGCCGCGGTAGGGGGCAGCAAGAAAAACTGTTTTTT.

Comment on this clonotype: It may be a read error: a sequence one base away is much more abundant. This chain joins TRBV5-1 and TRBJ2-3; weak D call: TRBD2 (5 bases). Germline V lookup: CDR1 SGHRS, CDR2 YFSETQ. This CDR3 comprises 14 residues. In DNA, the CDR3 is TGCGACAGCAGCGGCGCCAGGACCACAGATACGCAGTATTTT. As protein: CDSSGARTTDTQYF.

This clonotype was detected ten times or more. This chain uses TRBV11-2 with TRBJ1-1, with a possible D match to TRBD1 (5 bases). The germline V and J ends were trimmed by 2 bases and 5 bases, with 6 bases remaining between them. Germline lookup yields CDR1 SGHAT and CDR2 FQNNGV. The CDR3 has 12 amino acids. The CDR3: CASSLSGTEAFF. In nucleotides, the CDR3 is TGTGCCAGCAGCTTATCAGGGACTGAAGCTTTCTTT.

This clonotype is a singleton in its sample. The CDR3 sequence is CASSLIAGAITDTQYF. For the CDR3, the DNA is TGTGCCAGCAGCTTAATAGCGGGGGCCATCACAGATACGCAGTATTTT. This chain joins TRBV11-1 and TRBJ2-3; 9 bases line up with TRBD2. Trimming at V came to 2 bases and at J to 2 bases, leaving 5 bases not matched to a gene. Germline V gives CDR1 SGHAT, CDR2 FQDESV (reference sequence). The CDR3 is 16 amino acids.

This clonotype was recorded at least ten times. The chain uses TRBV12-3 or TRBV12-4 and TRBJ1-5; 7 nucleotides line up with TRBD1. With 0 bases clipped from V and 4 bases from J, the junction kept 0 bases outside the gene matches. The CDR3 contains 14 residues. CDR3 bases: TGTGCCAGCAGTTTAGCCAGGGGGAATCAGCCCCAGCATTTT. Its protein product is CASSLARGNQPQHF.

This clonotype was recorded many times. The chain has TRBV7-8 and TRBJ1-2; TRBD1 matches at 7 bases. V was clipped by 5 bases and J by 4 bases; unmatched bases: 10. The CDR3 runs to 15 residues. The germline V gene encodes CDR1 SGHVS and CDR2 FQNEAQ. This chain's CDR3 is CASSAEDREVYGYTF. CDR3 nucleotides: TGTGCCAGCAGCGCGGAAGACAGGGAAGTCTATGGCTACACCTTC.

This clonotype was found many times. The J gene is TRBJ1-1, the V gene TRBV5-1, with D hard to call. Germline V gives CDR1 SGHRS, CDR2 YFSETQ. The CDR3 spans 13 residues. Between the trimmed V and J ends, which lost 0 bases and 4 bases, there was a span of 7 bases. CDR3 loop: CASSLDSATEAFF. As DNA, the CDR3 is TGCGCCAGCAGCTTGGACAGTGCCACTGAAGCTTTCTTT. Together with reference TRBV5-1 and TRBJ1-1, the CDR3 gives the full variable domain: KAGVTQTPRYLIKTRGQQVTLSCSPISGHRSVSWYQQTPGQGLQFLFEYFSETQRNKGNFPGRFSGRQFSNSRSEMNVSTLELGDSALYLCASSLDSATEAFFGQGTRLTVV.